These T cell receptor beta chains were read from a single sample in a study of OX40 agonist ivuxolimab in advanced cancers. Assay: immunoSEQ multiplex PCR; the TCRdb copy retains only in-frame clones and omits some. The sample contains about 94,000 clones, roughly 84% of which appear only once. The material was CD4+ or CD8+ T cells sorted from blood, obtained in a trial of the OX40 agonist ivuxolimab. These receptors all come from an adult with an advanced solid tumor such as melanoma, head and neck, liver or kidney cancer. Each CDR3 is given with its conserved first and last residue. Each record gives: J gene, clone size, V gene, D gene, CDR3 protein, CDR3 DNA. A D gene is named only where the DNA matches it firmly. Only part of the rows carry a size: once, few, many, or a class if the clone is expanded.

j_gene: TRBJ2-7; abundance: NA; v_gene: TRBV5-1; d_gene: NA; CDR3aa: CATSIGGAPMGEQYF; CDR3nt: TGCGCCACCAGCATCGGCGGAGCCCCAATGGGCGAGCAGTACTTC
j_gene: TRBJ1-5; abundance: NA; v_gene: TRBV6-5; d_gene: NA; CDR3aa: CASRDVTGSNQPQHF; CDR3nt: TGTGCCAGCAGGGATGTGACCGGGTCCAATCAGCCCCAGCATTTT
j_gene: TRBJ2-5; abundance: NA; v_gene: TRBV18; d_gene: TRBD1; CDR3aa: CASSQDRETQYF; CDR3nt: TGTGCCAGCTCACAGGACAGGGAGACCCAGTACTTC
j_gene: TRBJ2-2; abundance: NA; v_gene: TRBV7-2; d_gene: TRBD2; CDR3aa: CASSLGLAGPAGELFF; CDR3nt: TGTGCCAGCAGCTTAGGACTAGCGGGGCCGGCGGGGGAGCTGTTTTTT
j_gene: TRBJ2-1; abundance: NA; v_gene: TRBV5-4; d_gene: TRBD2; CDR3aa: CASSLAGLTIEQFF; CDR3nt: TGTGCCAGCAGCCTAGCGGGACTTACGATTGAGCAGTTCTTC
j_gene: TRBJ1-5; abundance: NA; v_gene: TRBV7-8; d_gene: TRBD1; CDR3aa: CASSLRTGAYSNQPQHF; CDR3nt: TGTGCCAGCAGCCTACGGACAGGGGCATATAGCAATCAGCCCCAGCATTTT
j_gene: TRBJ2-3; abundance: NA; v_gene: TRBV15; d_gene: NA; CDR3aa: CATSREGNTQYF; CDR3nt: TGTGCCACCAGCAGAGAGGGGAATACGCAGTATTTT
j_gene: TRBJ1-1; abundance: NA; v_gene: TRBV5-5; d_gene: TRBD1; CDR3aa: CASSRTGDINTEAFF; CDR3nt: TGTGCCAGCAGCCGAACAGGGGATATAAACACTGAAGCTTTCTTT
j_gene: TRBJ2-5; abundance: NA; v_gene: TRBV6-5; d_gene: NA; CDR3aa: CASSFTGTEETQYF; CDR3nt: TGTGCCAGCAGTTTTACAGGGACTGAGGAGACCCAGTACTTC
j_gene: TRBJ1-3; abundance: NA; v_gene: TRBV5-5; d_gene: NA; CDR3aa: CASSLDGNTIYF; CDR3nt: TGTGCCAGCAGCTTGGACGGAAACACCATATATTTT
j_gene: TRBJ2-7; abundance: NA; v_gene: TRBV14; d_gene: NA; CDR3aa: CASSAGHSTAEQYF; CDR3nt: TGTGCCAGCAGCGCCGGGCACTCCACCGCGGAGCAGTACTTC
j_gene: TRBJ1-6; abundance: once; v_gene: TRBV7-8; d_gene: NA; CDR3aa: CASSATRNNSPLHF; CDR3nt: TGTGCCAGCAGTGCGACAAGGAATAATTCACCCCTCCACTTT
j_gene: TRBJ2-1; abundance: NA; v_gene: TRBV6-5; d_gene: TRBD2; CDR3aa: CASSYMASGYNEQFF; CDR3nt: TGTGCCAGCAGTTACATGGCTAGCGGCTACAATGAGCAGTTCTTC
j_gene: TRBJ1-1; abundance: NA; v_gene: TRBV15; d_gene: NA; CDR3aa: CATSRDLGNTEAFF; CDR3nt: TGTGCCACCAGCAGAGATCTCGGGAACACTGAAGCTTTCTTT
j_gene: TRBJ1-4; abundance: NA; v_gene: TRBV5-1; d_gene: NA; CDR3aa: CASSPSTKNEKLFF; CDR3nt: TGCGCCAGCAGCCCATCCACTAAAAATGAAAAACTGTTTTTT
j_gene: TRBJ2-7; abundance: NA; v_gene: TRBV10-2; d_gene: TRBD2; CDR3aa: CASSESKLAGTNSYEQYF; CDR3nt: TGCGCCAGCAGTGAGTCGAAACTAGCGGGGACGAATTCCTACGAGCAGTACTTC
j_gene: TRBJ2-3; abundance: NA; v_gene: TRBV4-1; d_gene: TRBD2; CDR3aa: CASSLTLAGTGEDTQYF; CDR3nt: TGCGCCAGCAGCCTTACTTTAGCGGGAACCGGAGAGGATACGCAGTATTTT
j_gene: TRBJ2-1; abundance: NA; v_gene: TRBV4-1; d_gene: NA; CDR3aa: CASSQGTSRWNEQFF; CDR3nt: TGCGCCAGCAGCCAAGGGACTTCGCGGTGGAATGAGCAGTTCTTC
j_gene: TRBJ1-3; abundance: NA; v_gene: TRBV7-2; d_gene: NA; CDR3aa: CASSFQGPSGNTIYF; CDR3nt: TGTGCCAGCAGCTTCCAGGGCCCCTCTGGAAACACCATATATTTT
j_gene: TRBJ2-2; abundance: NA; v_gene: TRBV5-8; d_gene: NA; CDR3aa: CASSNRARVTGELFF; CDR3nt: TGTGCCAGCAGCAACAGGGCGCGAGTCACCGGGGAGCTGTTTTTT
j_gene: TRBJ1-2; abundance: NA; v_gene: TRBV19; d_gene: NA; CDR3aa: CASSILGPNIGRGANYGYTF; CDR3nt: TGTGCCAGTAGTATTCTAGGTCCTAACATAGGTAGGGGAGCTAACTATGGCTACACCTTC
j_gene: TRBJ2-3; abundance: NA; v_gene: TRBV6-6; d_gene: TRBD1; CDR3aa: CASSYSIRQGADTQYF; CDR3nt: TGTGCCAGCAGTTACTCGATCCGCCAGGGGGCAGATACGCAGTATTTT
j_gene: TRBJ1-2; abundance: NA; v_gene: TRBV6-5; d_gene: TRBD1; CDR3aa: CASSGSDRAIYGYTF; CDR3nt: TGTGCCAGCAGTGGATCGGACAGGGCAATCTATGGCTACACCTTC
j_gene: TRBJ2-7; abundance: NA; v_gene: TRBV6-6; d_gene: NA; CDR3aa: CASSYSSGPPYEQYF; CDR3nt: TGTGCCAGCAGTTACTCTTCGGGTCCCCCCTACGAGCAGTACTTC
j_gene: TRBJ2-7; abundance: NA; v_gene: TRBV7-9; d_gene: NA; CDR3aa: CASSLVTGFSYEQYF; CDR3nt: TGTGCCAGCAGCTTAGTAACGGGGTTCTCCTACGAGCAGTACTTC
j_gene: TRBJ1-1; abundance: NA; v_gene: TRBV2; d_gene: NA; CDR3aa: CASSFDLEAFF; CDR3nt: TGTGCCAGCAGCTTTGACCTTGAAGCTTTCTTT
j_gene: TRBJ2-3; abundance: NA; v_gene: TRBV10-3; d_gene: NA; CDR3aa: CAISPSPTDTQYF; CDR3nt: TGTGCCATCAGTCCTAGCCCCACAGATACGCAGTATTTT
j_gene: TRBJ2-2; abundance: NA; v_gene: TRBV9; d_gene: NA; CDR3aa: CASSVAVNTGELFF; CDR3nt: TGTGCCAGCAGCGTAGCCGTGAACACCGGGGAGCTGTTTTTT
j_gene: TRBJ1-1; abundance: NA; v_gene: TRBV6-5; d_gene: NA; CDR3aa: CASSSGGGRNTEAFF; CDR3nt: TGTGCCAGCAGTTCGGGGGGGGGTAGGAACACTGAAGCTTTCTTT
j_gene: TRBJ2-3; abundance: NA; v_gene: TRBV18; d_gene: TRBD2; CDR3aa: CASSPYSRGVTDTQYF; CDR3nt: TGTGCCAGCTCACCATATTCACGGGGGGTCACAGATACGCAGTATTTT
j_gene: TRBJ1-5; abundance: NA; v_gene: TRBV5-8; d_gene: TRBD1; CDR3aa: CASSPGTEVNQPQHF; CDR3nt: TGTGCCAGCAGCCCCGGGACAGAAGTAAATCAGCCCCAGCATTTT
j_gene: TRBJ1-2; abundance: once; v_gene: TRBV6-5; d_gene: TRBD1; CDR3aa: CASSYLDADRGRGYTF; CDR3nt: TGTGCCAGCAGTTACCTGGACGCGGACAGGGGCCGGGGCTACACCTTC